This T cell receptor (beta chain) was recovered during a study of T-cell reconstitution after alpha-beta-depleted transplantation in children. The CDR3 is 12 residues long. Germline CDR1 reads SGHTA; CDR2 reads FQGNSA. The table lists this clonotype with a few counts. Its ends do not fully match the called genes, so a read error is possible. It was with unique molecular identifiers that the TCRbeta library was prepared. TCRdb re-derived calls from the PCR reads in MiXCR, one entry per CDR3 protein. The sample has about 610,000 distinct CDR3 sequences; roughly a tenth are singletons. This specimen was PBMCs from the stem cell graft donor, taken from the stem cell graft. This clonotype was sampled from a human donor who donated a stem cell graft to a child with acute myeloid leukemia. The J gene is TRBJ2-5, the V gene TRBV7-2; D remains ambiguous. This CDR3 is CASSLAADTRYF. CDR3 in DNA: TGTGCCAGCAGCTTAGCGGCAGATACCCGGTACTTC.